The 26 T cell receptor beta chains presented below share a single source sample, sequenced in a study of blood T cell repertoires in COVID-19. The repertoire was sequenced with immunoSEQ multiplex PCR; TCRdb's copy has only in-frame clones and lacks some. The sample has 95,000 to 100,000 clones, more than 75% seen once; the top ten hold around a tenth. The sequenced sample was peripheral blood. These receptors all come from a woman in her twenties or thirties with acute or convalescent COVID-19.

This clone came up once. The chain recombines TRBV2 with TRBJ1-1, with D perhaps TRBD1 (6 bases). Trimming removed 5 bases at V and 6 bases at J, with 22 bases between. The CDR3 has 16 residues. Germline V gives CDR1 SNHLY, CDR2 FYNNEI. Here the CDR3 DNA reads TGTGCCAGCAGTAAAGACAGGTCGGTTTCTTCGGCTGAAGCTTTCTTT. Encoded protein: CASSKDRSVSSAEAFF.

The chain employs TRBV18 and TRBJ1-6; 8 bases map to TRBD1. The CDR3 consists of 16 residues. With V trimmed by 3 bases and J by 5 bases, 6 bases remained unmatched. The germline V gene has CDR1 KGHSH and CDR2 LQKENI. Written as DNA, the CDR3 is TGTGCCAGCTCACCGGGGCAGGGGGCGAATAATTCACCCCTCCACTTT. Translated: CASSPGQGANNSPLHF. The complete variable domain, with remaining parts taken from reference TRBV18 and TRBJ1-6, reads NAGVMQNPRHLVRRRGQEARLRCSPMKGHSHVYWYRQLPEEGLKFMVYLQKENIIDESGMPKERFSAEFPKEGPSILRIQQVVRGDSAAYFCASSPGQGANNSPLHFGNGTRLTVT.

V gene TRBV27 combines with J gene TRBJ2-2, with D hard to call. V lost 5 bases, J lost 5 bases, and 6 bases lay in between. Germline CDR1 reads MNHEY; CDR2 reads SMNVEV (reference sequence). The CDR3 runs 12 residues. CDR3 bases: TGTGCCAGCAGTCTCGGGACCGGGGAGCTGTTTTTT. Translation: CASSLGTGELFF.

CDR3 in amino acids: CASSLQGTNTGELFF. The CDR3 nucleotides read TGTGCCAGCAGTCTACAGGGTACGAACACCGGGGAGCTGTTTTTT. V is TRBV2 and J is TRBJ2-2; the D gene is possibly TRBD1 (6 bases). Trimming cost V 5 bases and J 0 bases, with 10 bases left between them. The germline CDR1 and CDR2 sequences are SNHLY and FYNNEI. The CDR3 is 15 residues long.

DNA for the CDR3: TGTGCCAGCTCACCCGAACCGGACACCAACTATGGCTACACCTTC. The encoded protein is CASSPEPDTNYGYTF. This chain links TRBV18 with TRBJ1-2, with D maybe TRBD1 (5 bases). Germline V gene lookup returns CDR1 KGHSH and CDR2 LQKENI. The CDR3 consists of 15 residues. Trimming shortened V by 3 bases and J by 2 bases, and 13 bases separated the two germline ends.

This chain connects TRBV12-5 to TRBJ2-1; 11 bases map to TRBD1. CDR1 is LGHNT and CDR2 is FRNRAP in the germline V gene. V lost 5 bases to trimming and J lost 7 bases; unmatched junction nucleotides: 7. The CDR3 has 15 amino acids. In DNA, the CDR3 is TGTGCTAGTGGTATAGGGACAGGGGGTGGGAATGAGCAGTTCTTC. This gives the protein CASGIGTGGGNEQFF.

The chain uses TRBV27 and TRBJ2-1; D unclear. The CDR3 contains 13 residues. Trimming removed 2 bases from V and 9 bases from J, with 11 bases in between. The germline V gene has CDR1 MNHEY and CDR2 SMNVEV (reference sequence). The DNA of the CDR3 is TGTGCCAGCAGTTTAGGCCGGCGGAGTGAGCAGTTCTTC. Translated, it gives CASSLGRRSEQFF.

The CDR3 loop is CASSLARGRERQPQHF. The CDR3 DNA follows: TGTGCCAGCAGCTTAGCGAGGGGGCGTGAGCGTCAGCCCCAGCATTTT. This chain joins TRBV7-6 and TRBJ1-5, with 7 bases identical to TRBD1. The CDR3 is made up of 16 amino acids. The germline gives CDR1 SGHVS, CDR2 FNYEAQ. V was pared by 0 bases and J by 6 bases, with 8 bases of the junction left unmatched. Supplemented by reference TRBV7-6 and TRBJ1-5, the full variable domain reads GAGVSQSPRYKVTKRGQDVALRCDPISGHVSLYWYRQALGQGPEFLTYFNYEAQQDKSGLPNDRFSAERPEGSISTLTIQRTEQRDSAMYRCASSLARGRERQPQHFGDGTRLSIL.

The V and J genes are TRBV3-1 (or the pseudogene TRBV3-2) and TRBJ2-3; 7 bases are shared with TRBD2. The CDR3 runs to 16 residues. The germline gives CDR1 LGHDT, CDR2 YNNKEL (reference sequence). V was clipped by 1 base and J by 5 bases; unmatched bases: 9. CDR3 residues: CASSQGGAGWGDTQYF. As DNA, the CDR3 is TGTGCCAGCAGCCAAGGGGGAGCGGGGTGGGGAGATACGCAGTATTTT.

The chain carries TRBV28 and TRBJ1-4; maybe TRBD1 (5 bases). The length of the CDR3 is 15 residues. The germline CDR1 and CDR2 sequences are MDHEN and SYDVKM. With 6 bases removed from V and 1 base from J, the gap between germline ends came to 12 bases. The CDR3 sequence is CASRGRRVTNEKLFF. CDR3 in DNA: TGTGCCAGCAGGGGGCGGAGGGTAACTAATGAAAAACTGTTTTTT.

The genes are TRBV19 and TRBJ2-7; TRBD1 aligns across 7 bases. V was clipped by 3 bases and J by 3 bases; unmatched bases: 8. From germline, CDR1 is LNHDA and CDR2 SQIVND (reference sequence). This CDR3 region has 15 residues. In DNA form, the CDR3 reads TGTGCCAGTAGTATGAAAGACAGGGTGATCTACGAGCAGTACTTC. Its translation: CASSMKDRVIYEQYF.

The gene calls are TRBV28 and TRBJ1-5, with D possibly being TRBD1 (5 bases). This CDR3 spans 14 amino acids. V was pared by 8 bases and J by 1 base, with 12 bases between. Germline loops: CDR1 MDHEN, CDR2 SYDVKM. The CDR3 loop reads CASLDTKSNQPQHF. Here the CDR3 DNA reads TGTGCCAGCCTGGACACGAAGAGCAATCAGCCCCAGCATTTT. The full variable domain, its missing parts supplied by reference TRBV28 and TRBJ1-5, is DVKVTQSSRYLVKRTGEKVFLECVQDMDHENMFWYRQDPGLGLRLIYFSYDVKMKEKGDIPEGYSVSREKKERFSLILESASTNQTSMYLCASLDTKSNQPQHFGDGTRLSIL.

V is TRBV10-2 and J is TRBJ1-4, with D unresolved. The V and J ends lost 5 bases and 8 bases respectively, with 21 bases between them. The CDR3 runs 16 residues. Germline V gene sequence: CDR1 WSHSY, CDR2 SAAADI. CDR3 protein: CASSPTADKAVEKLFF. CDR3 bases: TGCGCCAGCAGTCCTACCGCCGACAAGGCCGTAGAAAAACTGTTTTTT.

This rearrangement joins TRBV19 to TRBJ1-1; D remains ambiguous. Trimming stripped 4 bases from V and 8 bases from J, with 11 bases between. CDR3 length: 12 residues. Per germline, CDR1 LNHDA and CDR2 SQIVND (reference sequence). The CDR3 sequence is CASSKGGSEAFF. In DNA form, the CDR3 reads TGTGCCAGTAGTAAGGGAGGATCGGAAGCTTTCTTT.

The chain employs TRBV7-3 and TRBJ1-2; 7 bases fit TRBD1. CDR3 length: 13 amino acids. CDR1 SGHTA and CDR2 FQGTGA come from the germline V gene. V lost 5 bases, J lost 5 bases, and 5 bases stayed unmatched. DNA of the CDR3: TGTGCCAGCAGCCCAGACAGGGAATATGGCTACACCTTC. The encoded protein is CASSPDREYGYTF.

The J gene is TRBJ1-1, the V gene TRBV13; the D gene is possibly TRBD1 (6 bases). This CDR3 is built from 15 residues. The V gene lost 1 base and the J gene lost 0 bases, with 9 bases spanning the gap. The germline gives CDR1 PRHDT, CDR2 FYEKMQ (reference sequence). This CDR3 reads CASSLDRVMNTEAFF. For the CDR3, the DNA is TGTGCCAGCAGCTTAGACAGGGTAATGAACACTGAAGCTTTCTTT.

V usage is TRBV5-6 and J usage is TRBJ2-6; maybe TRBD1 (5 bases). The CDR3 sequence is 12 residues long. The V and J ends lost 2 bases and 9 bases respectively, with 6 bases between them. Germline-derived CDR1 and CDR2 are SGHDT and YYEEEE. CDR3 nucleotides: TGTGCCAGCAGCTTAGACAGCAACGTCCTGACTTTC. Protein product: CASSLDSNVLTF.

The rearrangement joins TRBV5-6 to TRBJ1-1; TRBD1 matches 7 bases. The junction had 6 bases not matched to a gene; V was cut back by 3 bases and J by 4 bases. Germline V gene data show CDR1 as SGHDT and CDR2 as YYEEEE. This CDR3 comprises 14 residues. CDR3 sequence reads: CASSSGQPGTEAFF. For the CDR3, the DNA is TGTGCCAGCAGCTCGGGACAGCCGGGCACTGAAGCTTTCTTT.

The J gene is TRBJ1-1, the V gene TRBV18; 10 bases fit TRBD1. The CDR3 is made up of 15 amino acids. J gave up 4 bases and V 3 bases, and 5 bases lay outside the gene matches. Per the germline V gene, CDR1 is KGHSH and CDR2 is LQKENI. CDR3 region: CASSPRDRGGTEAFF. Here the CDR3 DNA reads TGTGCCAGCTCACCTCGGGACAGGGGCGGCACTGAAGCTTTCTTT. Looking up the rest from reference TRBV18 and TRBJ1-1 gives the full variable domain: NAGVMQNPRHLVRRRGQEARLRCSPMKGHSHVYWYRQLPEEGLKFMVYLQKENIIDESGMPKERFSAEFPKEGPSILRIQQVVRGDSAAYFCASSPRDRGGTEAFFGQGTRLTVV.

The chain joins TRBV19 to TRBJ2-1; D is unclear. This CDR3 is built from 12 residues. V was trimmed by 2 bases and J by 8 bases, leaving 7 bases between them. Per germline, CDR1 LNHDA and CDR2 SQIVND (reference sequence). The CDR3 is CASSIQVDEQFF. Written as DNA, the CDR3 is TGTGCCAGTAGTATACAGGTGGATGAGCAGTTCTTC.

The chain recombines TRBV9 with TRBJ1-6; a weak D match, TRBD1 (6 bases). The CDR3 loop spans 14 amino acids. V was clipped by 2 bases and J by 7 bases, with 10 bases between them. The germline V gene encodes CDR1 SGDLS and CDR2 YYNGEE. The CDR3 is CASSVGQTNSPLHF. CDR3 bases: TGTGCCAGCAGCGTCGGACAGACCAATTCACCCCTCCACTTT.

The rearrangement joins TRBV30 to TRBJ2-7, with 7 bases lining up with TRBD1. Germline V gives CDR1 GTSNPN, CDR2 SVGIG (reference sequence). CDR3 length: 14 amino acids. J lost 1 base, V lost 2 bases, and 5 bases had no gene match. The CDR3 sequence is CAWSPRGQSYEQYF. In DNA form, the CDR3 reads TGTGCCTGGAGTCCTAGGGGACAGTCCTACGAGCAGTACTTC.

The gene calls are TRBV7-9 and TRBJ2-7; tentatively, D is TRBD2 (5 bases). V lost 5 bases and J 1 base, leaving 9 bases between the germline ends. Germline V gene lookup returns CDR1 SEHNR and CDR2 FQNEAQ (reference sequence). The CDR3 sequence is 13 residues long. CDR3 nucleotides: TGTGCCAGCAGCAGCGGACCTTCCTACGAGCAGTACTTC. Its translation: CASSSGPSYEQYF.

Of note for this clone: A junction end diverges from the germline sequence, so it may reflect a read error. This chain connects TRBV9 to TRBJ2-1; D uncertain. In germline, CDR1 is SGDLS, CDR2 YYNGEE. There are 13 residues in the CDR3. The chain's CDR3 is CASSVDGNNERFF. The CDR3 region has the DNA TGTGCCAGCAGCGTTGACGGTAACAATGAGCGGTTCTTC.

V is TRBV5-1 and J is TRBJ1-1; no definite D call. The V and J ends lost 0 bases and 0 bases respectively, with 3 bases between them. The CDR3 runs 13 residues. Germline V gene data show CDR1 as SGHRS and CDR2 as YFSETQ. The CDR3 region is CASSLVVNTEAFF. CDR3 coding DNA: TGCGCCAGCAGCTTGGTAGTGAACACTGAAGCTTTCTTT.

The CDR3 DNA reads TGTGCCAGCAGCCGGAATCCGACAGGGAGGTCGAATTCACCCCTCCACTTT. Its translation: CASSRNPTGRSNSPLHF. The V call is TRBV6-4, the J call TRBJ1-6, with TRBD1 matching over 7 bases. V was clipped by 6 bases and J by 7 bases; unmatched bases: 15. The germline V gene encodes CDR1 MRHNA and CDR2 SNTAGT. The CDR3 is made up of 17 amino acids.